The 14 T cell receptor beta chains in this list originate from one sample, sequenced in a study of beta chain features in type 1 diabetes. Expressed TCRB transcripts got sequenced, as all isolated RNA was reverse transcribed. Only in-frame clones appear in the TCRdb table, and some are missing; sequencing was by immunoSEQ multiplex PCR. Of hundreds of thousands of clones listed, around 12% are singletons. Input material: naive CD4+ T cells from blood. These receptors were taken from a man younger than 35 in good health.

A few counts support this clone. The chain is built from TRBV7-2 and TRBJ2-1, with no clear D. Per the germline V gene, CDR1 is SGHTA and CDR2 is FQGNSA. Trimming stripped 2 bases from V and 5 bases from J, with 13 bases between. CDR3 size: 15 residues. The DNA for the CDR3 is TGTGCCAGCAGCTTAATGGCATACCTTGACAATGAGCAGTTCTTC. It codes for CASSLMAYLDNEQFF. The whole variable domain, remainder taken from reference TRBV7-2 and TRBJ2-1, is GAGVSQSPSNKVTEKGKDVELRCDPISGHTALYWYRQSLGQGLEFLIYFQGNSAPDKSGLPSDRFSAERTGGSVSTLTIQRTQQEDSAVYLCASSLMAYLDNEQFFGPGTRLTVL.

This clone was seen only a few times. CDR3 sequence reads: CASRRAGGETQYF. In DNA, the CDR3 is TGTGCCAGCAGAAGAGCGGGGGGGGAGACCCAGTACTTC. The J gene is TRBJ2-5, the V gene TRBV28; 10 bases are a match to TRBD2. Looked up from germline, CDR1 is MDHEN and CDR2 is SYDVKM. V shed 6 bases, J shed 5 bases, and the junction held 3 bases outside the gene matches. The length of the CDR3 is 13 residues.

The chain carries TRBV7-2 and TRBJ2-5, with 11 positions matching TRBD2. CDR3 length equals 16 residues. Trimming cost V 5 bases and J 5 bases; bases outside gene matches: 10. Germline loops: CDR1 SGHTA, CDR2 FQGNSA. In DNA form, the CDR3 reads TGTGCCAGCAGCCCCGGCCTTAGCGGGGGGGCGGAGACCCAGTACTTC. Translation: CASSPGLSGGAETQYF.

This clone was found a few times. CDR3 in DNA: TGTGCCAGCAGTCTGGGGGCCCCTGAAGCTTTCTTT. Translating it yields CASSLGAPEAFF. The chain uses TRBV13 and TRBJ1-1; the D gene is possibly TRBD1 (6 bases). Trimming cost V 6 bases and J 6 bases, with 11 bases left between them. The CDR3 consists of 12 residues. Per germline, CDR1 PRHDT and CDR2 FYEKMQ (reference sequence).

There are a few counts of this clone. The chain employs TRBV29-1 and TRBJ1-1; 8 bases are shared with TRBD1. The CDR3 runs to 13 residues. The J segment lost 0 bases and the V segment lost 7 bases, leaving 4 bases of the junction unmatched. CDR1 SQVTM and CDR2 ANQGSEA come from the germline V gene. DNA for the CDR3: TGCAGCGGTAGGACAGGGATGAACACTGAAGCTTTCTTT. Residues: CSGRTGMNTEAFF.

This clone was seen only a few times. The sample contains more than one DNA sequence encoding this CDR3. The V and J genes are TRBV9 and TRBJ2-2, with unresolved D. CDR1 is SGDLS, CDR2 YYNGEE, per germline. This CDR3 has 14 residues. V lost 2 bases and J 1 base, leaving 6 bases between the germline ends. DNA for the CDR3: TGTGCCAGCAGCGTTTCAGGGAACACCGGGGAGCTGTTTTTT. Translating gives CASSVSGNTGELFF.

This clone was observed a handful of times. CDR3 coding DNA: TGTGCCAGCACCAGGCAGGCGGGGGGTGAAAAACTGTTTTTT. Protein sequence: CASTRQAGGEKLFF. The chain has TRBV28 and TRBJ1-4, with a weak D call TRBD1 (5 bases). Germline V lookup: CDR1 MDHEN, CDR2 SYDVKM. The CDR3 consists of 14 residues. V shed 7 bases and J shed 7 bases, with 16 bases lying between them. Full variable domain (outside the CDR3, taken from reference TRBV28 and TRBJ1-4): DVKVTQSSRYLVKRTGEKVFLECVQDMDHENMFWYRQDPGLGLRLIYFSYDVKMKEKGDIPEGYSVSREKKERFSLILESASTNQTSMYLCASTRQAGGEKLFFGSGTQLSVL.

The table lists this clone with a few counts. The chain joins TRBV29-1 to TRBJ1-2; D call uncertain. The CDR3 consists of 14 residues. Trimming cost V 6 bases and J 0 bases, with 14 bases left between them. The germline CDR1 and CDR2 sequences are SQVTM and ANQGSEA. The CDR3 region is CSVHPRVANYGYTF. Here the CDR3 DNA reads TGCAGCGTCCACCCCCGGGTAGCTAACTATGGCTACACCTTC.

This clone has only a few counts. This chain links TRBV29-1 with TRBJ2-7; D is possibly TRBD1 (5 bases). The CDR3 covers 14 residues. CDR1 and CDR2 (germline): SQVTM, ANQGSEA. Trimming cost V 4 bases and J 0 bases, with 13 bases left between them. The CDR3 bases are TGCAGCGTTGCCAGGGTGCTAAGCTCCTACGAGCAGTACTTC. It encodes CSVARVLSSYEQYF.

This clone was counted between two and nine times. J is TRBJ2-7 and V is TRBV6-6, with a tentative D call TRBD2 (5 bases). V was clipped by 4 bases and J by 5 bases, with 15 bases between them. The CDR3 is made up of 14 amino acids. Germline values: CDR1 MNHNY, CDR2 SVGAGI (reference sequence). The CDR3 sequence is CASSFHEGLDEQYF. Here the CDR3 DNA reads TGTGCCAGCAGTTTCCATGAGGGCCTTGACGAGCAGTACTTC.

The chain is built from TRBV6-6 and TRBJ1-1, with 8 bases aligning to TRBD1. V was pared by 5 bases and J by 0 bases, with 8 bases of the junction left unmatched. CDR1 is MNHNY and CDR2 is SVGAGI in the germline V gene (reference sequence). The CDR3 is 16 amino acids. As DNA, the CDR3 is TGTGCCAGCAGTCCCAGGACAGGGTACATGAACACTGAAGCTTTCTTT. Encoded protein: CASSPRTGYMNTEAFF.

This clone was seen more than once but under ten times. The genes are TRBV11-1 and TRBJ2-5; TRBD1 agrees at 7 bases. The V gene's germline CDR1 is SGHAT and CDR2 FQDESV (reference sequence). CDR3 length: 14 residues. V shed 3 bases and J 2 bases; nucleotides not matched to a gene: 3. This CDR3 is CASSFGTVQETQYF. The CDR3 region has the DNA TGTGCCAGCAGCTTCGGGACAGTGCAAGAGACCCAGTACTTC. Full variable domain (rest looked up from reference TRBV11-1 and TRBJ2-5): EAEVAQSPRYKITEKSQAVAFWCDPISGHATLYWYRQILGQGPELLVQFQDESVVDDSQLPKDRFSAERLKGVDSTLKIQPAELGDSAMYLCASSFGTVQETQYFGPGTRLLVL.

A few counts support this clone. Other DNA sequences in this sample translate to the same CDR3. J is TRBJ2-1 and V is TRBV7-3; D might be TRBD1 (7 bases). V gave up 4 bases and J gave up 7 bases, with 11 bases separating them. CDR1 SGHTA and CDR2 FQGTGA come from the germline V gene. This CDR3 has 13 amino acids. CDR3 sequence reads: CASSSPGGNEQFF. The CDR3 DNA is TGTGCCAGCAGCTCCCCAGGGGGGAATGAGCAGTTCTTC.

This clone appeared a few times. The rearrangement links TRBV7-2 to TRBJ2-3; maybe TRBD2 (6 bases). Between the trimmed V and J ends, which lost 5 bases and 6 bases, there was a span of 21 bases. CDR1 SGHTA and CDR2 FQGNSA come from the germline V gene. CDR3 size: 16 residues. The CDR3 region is CASSLEERAIGDTQYF. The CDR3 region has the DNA TGTGCCAGCAGCCTGGAGGAGCGGGCAATCGGTGATACGCAGTATTTT.